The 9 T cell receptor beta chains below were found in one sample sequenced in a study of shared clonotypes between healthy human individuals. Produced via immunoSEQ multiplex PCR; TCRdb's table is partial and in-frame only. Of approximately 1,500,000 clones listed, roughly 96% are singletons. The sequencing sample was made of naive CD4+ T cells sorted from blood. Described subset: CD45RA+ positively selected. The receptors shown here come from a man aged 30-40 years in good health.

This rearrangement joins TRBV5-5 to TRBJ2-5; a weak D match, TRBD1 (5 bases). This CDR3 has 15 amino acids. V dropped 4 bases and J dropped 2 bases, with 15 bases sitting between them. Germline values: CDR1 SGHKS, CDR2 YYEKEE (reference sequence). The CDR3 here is CASSQNRYQQETQYF. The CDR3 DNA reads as TGTGCCAGCAGCCAAAACAGGTATCAGCAAGAGACCCAGTACTTC. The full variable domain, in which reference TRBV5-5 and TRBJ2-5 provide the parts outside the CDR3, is DAGVTQSPTHLIKTRGQQVTLRCSPISGHKSVSWYQQVLGQGPQFIFQYYEKEERGRGNFPDRFSARQFPNYSSELNVNALLLGDSALYLCASSQNRYQQETQYFGPGTRLLVL.

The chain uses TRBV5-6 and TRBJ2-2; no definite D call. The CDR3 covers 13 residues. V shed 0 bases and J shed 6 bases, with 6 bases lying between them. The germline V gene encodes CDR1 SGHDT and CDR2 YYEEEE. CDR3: CASSLEVSGELFF. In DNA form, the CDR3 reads TGTGCCAGCAGCTTGGAGGTTTCCGGGGAGCTGTTTTTT.

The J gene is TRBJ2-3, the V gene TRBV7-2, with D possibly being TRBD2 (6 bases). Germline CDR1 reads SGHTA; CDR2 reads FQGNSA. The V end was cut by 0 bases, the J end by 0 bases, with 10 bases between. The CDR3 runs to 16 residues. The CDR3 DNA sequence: TGTGCCAGCAGCTTAGCGATAGGGACTAGCACAGATACGCAGTATTTT. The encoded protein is CASSLAIGTSTDTQYF.

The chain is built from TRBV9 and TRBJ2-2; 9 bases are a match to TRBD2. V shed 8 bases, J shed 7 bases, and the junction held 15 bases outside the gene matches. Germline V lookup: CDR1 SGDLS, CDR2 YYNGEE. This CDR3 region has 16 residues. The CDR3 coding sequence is TGTGCCAGTGGTAGAGGCGGGAGGGCCGGTGACGGGGAGCTGTTTTTT. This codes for CASGRGGRAGDGELFF.

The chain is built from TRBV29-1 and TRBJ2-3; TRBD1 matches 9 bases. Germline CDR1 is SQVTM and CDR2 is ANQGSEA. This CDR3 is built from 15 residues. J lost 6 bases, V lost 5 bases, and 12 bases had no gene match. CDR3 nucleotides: TGCAGCGTTCCGCCGCCGGGACAGGGAACGGATACGCAGTATTTT. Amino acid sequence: CSVPPPGQGTDTQYF.

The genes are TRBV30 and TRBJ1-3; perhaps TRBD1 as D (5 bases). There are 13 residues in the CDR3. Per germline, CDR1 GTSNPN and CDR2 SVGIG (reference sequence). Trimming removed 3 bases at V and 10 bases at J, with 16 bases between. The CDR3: CAWSLRKGMTIYF. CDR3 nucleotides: TGTGCCTGGAGCCTTAGGAAGGGGATGACCATATATTTT.

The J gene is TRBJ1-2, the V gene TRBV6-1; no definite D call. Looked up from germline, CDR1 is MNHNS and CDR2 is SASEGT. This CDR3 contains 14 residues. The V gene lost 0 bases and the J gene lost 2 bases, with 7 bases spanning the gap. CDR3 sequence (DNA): TGTGCCAGCAGTGAAGCGTTCCGGAACTATGGCTACACCTTC. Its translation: CASSEAFRNYGYTF.

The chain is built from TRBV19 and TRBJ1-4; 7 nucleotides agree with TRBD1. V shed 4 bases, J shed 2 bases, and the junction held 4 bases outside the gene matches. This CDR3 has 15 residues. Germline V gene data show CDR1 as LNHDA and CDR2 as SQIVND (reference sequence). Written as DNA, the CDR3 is TGTGCCAGTAGTAACAGGGGCTCGACTAATGAAAAACTGTTTTTT. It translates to CASSNRGSTNEKLFF.

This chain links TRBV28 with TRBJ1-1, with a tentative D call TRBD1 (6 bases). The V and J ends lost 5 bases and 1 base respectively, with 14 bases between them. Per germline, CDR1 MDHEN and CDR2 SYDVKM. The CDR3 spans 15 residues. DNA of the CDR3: TGTGCCAGCAGTACAATGTTACAGGGGAACACTGAAGCTTTCTTT. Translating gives CASSTMLQGNTEAFF.